This T cell receptor (beta chain) was retrieved from a study of T cells after posttransplantation cyclophosphamide. Sequencing was performed with immunoSEQ multiplex PCR; in TCRdb, only in-frame clones are kept and a portion is missing. The sample shows 3,000 to 4,000 clones, none of them appearing just once. This clone was found many times. What it binds is unknown. Study outcomes and limitations: TRB overlap between skin or GI tissue T cells and blood was limited.

Busulfan-fludarabine conditioning, marrow transplant, and cyclophosphamide on days +3 and +4 were administered. The sequence was collected from a male patient between 25 and 39 years old who received an allogeneic stem cell transplant from a related donor, was CMV-positive, and had acute GVHD only. These T cells may partly come from the graft donor. Material: PBMCs, obtained after allogeneic stem cell transplant with posttransplant cyclophosphamide.

The CDR3 sequence: CASQRQGFTYNSPLHF. The CDR3 DNA reads TGTGCCAGCCAACGACAGGGGTTCACCTATAATTCACCCCTCCACTTT. The chain carries TRBV5-6 and TRBJ1-6; TRBD1 agrees at 8 bases. Germline lookup yields CDR1 SGHDT and CDR2 YYEEEE. With 7 bases clipped from V and 2 bases from J, the junction kept 8 bases outside the gene matches. CDR3 length equals 16 residues. The full variable domain, in which reference TRBV5-6 and TRBJ1-6 provide the parts outside the CDR3, is DAGVTQSPTHLIKTRGQQVTLRCSPKSGHDTVSWYQQALGQGPQFIFQYYEEEERQRGNFPDRFSGHQFPNYSSELNVNALLLGDSALYLCASQRQGFTYNSPLHFGNGTRLTVT.